These T cell receptor beta chains were read from a single sample in a study of PD-1 blockade in classical Hodgkin lymphoma. The method was immunoSEQ multiplex PCR; TCRdb's version includes in-frame clones alone and lacks a portion of them. This sample yields more than 95,000 clones, of which approximately 90% are seen a single time; around 20% belongs to the top ten. Sequences were derived from peripheral blood mononuclear cells (PBMCs), sampled before the fourth cycle of nivolumab. These receptors all come from a human donor with classical Hodgkin lymphoma. The CDR3 runs from the conserved cysteine through the conserved F or W. Each record gives: D gene, V gene, clone size, J gene, CDR3 length, CDR3 DNA, CDR3 protein. The D gene is left open where the match is weak. For some rows the clone size is stated as once, few or many, or as a class when expanded; others skip it.

>NA|TRBV5-1|once|TRBJ1-1|13
TGCGCCAGCAAGGAGGCCATTTACACTGAAGCTTTCTTT
CASKEAIYTEAFF
>TRBD2|TRBV5-6|NA|TRBJ2-1|16
TGTGCCAGCAGTTTCGATAGCGGGCGTAGATACAATGAGCAGTTCTTC
CASSFDSGRRYNEQFF
>NA|TRBV7-8|NA|TRBJ2-2|13
TGTGCCAGCAAAAAGGGGGGAACCGGGGAGCTGTTTTTT
CASKKGGTGELFF
>NA|TRBV6-1|once|TRBJ1-4|14
TGTGCCAGCAGTGATCGGCGTACCAATGAAAAACTGTTTTTT
CASSDRRTNEKLFF
>NA|TRBV27|NA|TRBJ1-3|13
TGTGCCAGCAGGGGGAACTCTGGAAACACCATATATTTT
CASRGNSGNTIYF
>TRBD1|TRBV6-5|NA|TRBJ2-2|16
TGTGCCAGCAGTTTCTGGACAGGGGAAGGCACCGGGGAGCTGTTTTTT
CASSFWTGEGTGELFF
>TRBD1|TRBV6-5|NA|TRBJ1-2|12
TGTGCCAGCAAACAGGGGATCGGAGGCTACACCTTC
CASKQGIGGYTF
>NA|TRBV19|NA|TRBJ1-5|14
TGTGCCAGTAGTGTTACAGGGACTTCTCAGCCCCAGCATTTT
CASSVTGTSQPQHF
>TRBD2|TRBV9|NA|TRBJ2-3|15
TGTGCCAGCAGCGAGGGAGGGAGGAGGGAAAATACGCAGTATTTT
CASSEGGRRENTQYF
>TRBD1|TRBV5-1|NA|TRBJ2-3|15
TGCGCCAGCAGCGTGGACAGGCCTTTCACAGATACGCAGTATTTT
CASSVDRPFTDTQYF
>NA|TRBV11-3|NA|TRBJ2-3|15
TGTGCCAGCAGCCAAAAGGCGGGGTACACAGATACGCAGTATTTT
CASSQKAGYTDTQYF
>TRBD2|TRBV19|NA|TRBJ2-1|15
TGTGCCAGTAGTATGGAACTAGCGGGGAACAATGAGCAGTTCTTC
CASSMELAGNNEQFF
>NA|TRBV5-4|NA|TRBJ2-2|13
TGTGCCAGCAGTTTGGAGGGGGCCGGGGAGCTGTTTTTT
CASSLEGAGELFF
>TRBD1|TRBV2|NA|TRBJ1-3|14
TGTGCCAGCAGAGACCGGGACAGAAGAAACACCATATATTTT
CASRDRDRRNTIYF
>TRBD2|TRBV27|NA|TRBJ2-3|17
TGTGCCAGCAGTCCGCTCCTTCTAGCGGACTACACAGATACGCAGTATTTT
CASSPLLLADYTDTQYF
>TRBD1|TRBV9|NA|TRBJ1-6|15
TGTGCCAGCAGAGAATCCTACAGGGGCAAGTCACCCCTCCACTTT
CASRESYRGKSPLHF
>NA|TRBV5-1|NA|TRBJ2-3|13
TGCGCCAGCAGCTTGATTACCACAGATACGCAGTATTTT
CASSLITTDTQYF
>NA|TRBV9|NA|TRBJ2-5|14
TGTGCCAGCAGCGCCTTTTTAGGGGAAGAGACCCAGTACTTC
CASSAFLGEETQYF
>NA|TRBV5-6|NA|TRBJ2-7|15
TGTGCCAGCAGCCTTCCCGGACTTATCCACTACGAGCAGTACTTC
CASSLPGLIHYEQYF
>TRBD1|TRBV30|NA|TRBJ2-2|15
TGTGCCTGGGTCACCGGGACAGGGTTCACCGGGGAGCTGTTTTTT
CAWVTGTGFTGELFF
>TRBD1|TRBV5-6|NA|TRBJ2-5|14
TGTGCCAGCAGCTCAGGACAGGGTCGAGAGACCCAGTACTTC
CASSSGQGRETQYF
>TRBD1|TRBV2|NA|TRBJ2-5|16
TGTGCCAGCAGTCAAGACCGGGACAGGGGGTTGGAGACCCAGTACTTC
CASSQDRDRGLETQYF
>NA|TRBV21-1|NA|TRBJ2-7|14
TGTGCCACCCTCGGGACGGGGGTCTCCTACGAGCAGTACTTC
CATLGTGVSYEQYF
>NA|TRBV6-5|NA|TRBJ1-4|16
TGTGCCAGCAGTTACTCGGGCCCGCATCAGGGTGAAAAACTGTTTTTT
CASSYSGPHQGEKLFF
>TRBD2|TRBV19|NA|TRBJ2-3|15
TGTGCCAGTAGGACGCGGCGGGAGTTGGCAGATACGCAGTATTTT
CASRTRRELADTQYF
>NA|TRBV4-1|NA|TRBJ1-2|15
TGCGCCAGCAGCCAAGAGAGGGGGAGGAACTATGGCTACACCTTC
CASSQERGRNYGYTF
>TRBD2|TRBV9|NA|TRBJ2-1|16
TGTGCCAGCAGCCCTCGACTAGCGGGCCCCTACAATGAGCAGTTCTTC
CASSPRLAGPYNEQFF
>TRBD2|TRBV2|NA|TRBJ2-1|17
TGTGCCAGCAGTGAAAATAGGGGGACTAGCGGGAGCCGGAACCAGTTCTTC
CASSENRGTSGSRNQFF
>TRBD1|TRBV27|NA|TRBJ1-1|14
TGTGCCAGCAGTTTCGCACAGGGGGGCACTGAAGCTTTCTTT
CASSFAQGGTEAFF
>NA|TRBV7-2|NA|TRBJ1-1|14
TGTGCCAGCCTTTGGAAGCAGGGTCGGACTGAAGCTTTCTTT
CASLWKQGRTEAFF
>NA|TRBV2|NA|TRBJ2-1|15
TGTGCCAGCAGTCCGGACAGATACCGATACAATGAGCAGTTCTTC
CASSPDRYRYNEQFF
>NA|TRBV27|NA|TRBJ1-1|13
TGTGCCAGCAGTTTAGGAGGGGGGGTTGCAGCTTTCTTT
CASSLGGGVAAFF
>NA|TRBV19|NA|TRBJ1-2|13
TGTGCCAGTAGTCAAGACCGATCCTATGGCTACACCTTC
CASSQDRSYGYTF
>NA|TRBV6-5|once|TRBJ1-1|15
TGTGCCAGCAGTTACGTCCCAGACCGGGGCACTGAAGCTTTCTTT
CASSYVPDRGTEAFF
>TRBD2|TRBV30|NA|TRBJ2-5|20
TGTGCCTGGGGCCCCATAGCACCCGACCCATCTAGCGGGTTGGGGGAGACCCAGTACTTC
CAWGPIAPDPSSGLGETQYF
>NA|TRBV2|NA|TRBJ1-3|16
TGTGCCAGCAGTGAGGGCAGGGGAAACTCTGGAAACACCATATATTTT
CASSEGRGNSGNTIYF
>NA|TRBV5-4|NA|TRBJ1-3|14
TGTGCCAGCAGCTTGGGGGGGCGGCAAGACACCATATATTTT
CASSLGGRQDTIYF
>NA|TRBV4-1|NA|TRBJ1-1|13
TGCGCCAGCAGCCAAGATCTGAACACTGAAGCTTTCTTT
CASSQDLNTEAFF
>TRBD2|TRBV27|NA|TRBJ2-1|15
TGTGCCAGCAGTCGTAGCGGGACAACCTACAATGAGCAGTTCTTC
CASSRSGTTYNEQFF
>NA|TRBV11-2|once|TRBJ1-2|14
TGTGCCAGCAGCTTAGAGTTTTACGGTGGCGGCTACACCTTC
CASSLEFYGGGYTF
>NA|TRBV28|NA|TRBJ1-1|14
TGTGCCAGCTCCCTCCTTAGCCGGAATCGTGAAGCTTTCTTT
CASSLLSRNREAFF
>TRBD2|TRBV5-6|NA|TRBJ2-1|15
TGTGCCAGCAGCTTGGCGGGACTAGGCTACAATGAGCAGTTCTTC
CASSLAGLGYNEQFF